This T cell receptor (beta chain) was retrieved from a study of blood T cell repertoires in COVID-19. Study in general: The origin of the acute and convalescent COVID-19 samples was the United States, Italy and Spain. Sample material is recorded as cDNA or gDNA derived from T cells, B-cell-depleted T cells, or PBMCs.

Authors' analysis steps: How many nucleated cells were present was estimated from reference gene primer amplification. TCRdb's table, derived via immunoSEQ multiplex PCR, lists solely in-frame clones and lacks some. Clone size and V and J calls were adopted from that table, with D and trimming inferred from the DNA. The repertoire holds 120,000 to 150,000 clones, with approximately 89% as singletons. This clone was recorded a few times. From germline, CDR1 is MNHEY and CDR2 SVGAGI. Trimming shortened V by 6 bases and J by 0 bases, and 9 bases separated the two germline ends. This CDR3 is 14 amino acids long.

The sequencing sample was made of peripheral blood. This sequence was found in a human donor in a cohort sampled during active COVID-19. The genes are TRBV6-5 and TRBJ1-5, with D hard to call. CDR3 nucleotide sequence: TGTGCCAGCAGAAGAGAGTATAGCAATCAGCCCCAGCATTTT. Its translation is CASRREYSNQPQHF.